This T cell receptor (beta chain) was sequenced for a study of T cell responses to AZD1222 COVID-19 vaccine. This clone was seen once. The data were produced by immunoSEQ multiplex PCR, yet TCRdb's version contains in-frame clones alone and is incomplete. In the table there are about 110,000 clones, 91% of which are singletons. The CDR3 consists of 12 residues. V lost 3 bases and J 5 bases, leaving 8 bases between the germline ends. Germline-derived CDR1 and CDR2 are SGHTA and FQGNSA. The clonotype was recovered from an adult in good health. This chain uses TRBV7-2 with TRBJ2-7, with a tentative D call TRBD2 (5 bases). The sequencing here drew on peripheral blood, taken on day 0 of AZD1222 vaccination. The CDR3 DNA reads as TGTGCCAGCAGCTTGAGGGTCAACGAGCAGTACTTC. This sequence encodes CASSLRVNEQYF. The whole variable domain, filled in from reference TRBV7-2 and TRBJ2-7, reads GAGVSQSPSNKVTEKGKDVELRCDPISGHTALYWYRQSLGQGLEFLIYFQGNSAPDKSGLPSDRFSAERTGGSVSTLTIQRTQQEDSAVYLCASSLRVNEQYFGPGTRLTVT.